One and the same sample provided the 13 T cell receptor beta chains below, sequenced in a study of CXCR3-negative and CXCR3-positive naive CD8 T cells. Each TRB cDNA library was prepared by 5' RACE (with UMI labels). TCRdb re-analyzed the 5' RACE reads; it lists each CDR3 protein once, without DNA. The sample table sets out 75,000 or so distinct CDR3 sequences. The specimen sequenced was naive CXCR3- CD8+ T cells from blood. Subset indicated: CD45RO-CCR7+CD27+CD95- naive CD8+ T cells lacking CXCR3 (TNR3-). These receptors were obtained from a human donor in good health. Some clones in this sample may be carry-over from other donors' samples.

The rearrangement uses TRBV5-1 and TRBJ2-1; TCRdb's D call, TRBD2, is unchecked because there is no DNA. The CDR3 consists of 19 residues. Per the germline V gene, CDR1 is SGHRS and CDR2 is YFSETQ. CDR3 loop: CASSWGLAGGPSSYNEQFF. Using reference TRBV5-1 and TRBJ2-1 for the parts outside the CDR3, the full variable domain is KAGVTQTPRYLIKTRGQQVTLSCSPISGHRSVSWYQQTPGQGLQFLFEYFSETQRNKGNFPGRFSGRQFSNSRSEMNVSTLELGDSALYLCASSWGLAGGPSSYNEQFFGPGTRLTVL.

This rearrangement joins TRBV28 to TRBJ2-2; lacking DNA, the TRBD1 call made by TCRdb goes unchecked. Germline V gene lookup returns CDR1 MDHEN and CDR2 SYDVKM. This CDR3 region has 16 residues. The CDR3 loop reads CASSFPSGGATGELFF.

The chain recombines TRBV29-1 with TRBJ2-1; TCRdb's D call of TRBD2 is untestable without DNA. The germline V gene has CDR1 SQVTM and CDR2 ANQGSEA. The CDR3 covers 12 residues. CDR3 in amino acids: CSVRGREGTQFF.

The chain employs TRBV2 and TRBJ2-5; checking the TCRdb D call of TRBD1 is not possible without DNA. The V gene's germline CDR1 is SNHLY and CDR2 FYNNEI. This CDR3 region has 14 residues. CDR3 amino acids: CASTDRDSQETQYF.

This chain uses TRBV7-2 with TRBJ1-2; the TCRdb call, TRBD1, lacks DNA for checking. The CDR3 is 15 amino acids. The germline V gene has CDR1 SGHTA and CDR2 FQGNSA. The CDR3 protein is CASSFGSGGRDGYTF.

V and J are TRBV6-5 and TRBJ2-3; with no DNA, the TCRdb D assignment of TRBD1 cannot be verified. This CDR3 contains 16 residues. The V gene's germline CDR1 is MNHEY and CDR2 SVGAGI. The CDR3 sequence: CASSYSGQGWTDTQYF.

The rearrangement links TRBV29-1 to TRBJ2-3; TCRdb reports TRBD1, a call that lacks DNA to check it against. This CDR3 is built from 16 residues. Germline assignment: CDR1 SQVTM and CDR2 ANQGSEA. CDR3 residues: CSAAPGLSPGTDTQYF.

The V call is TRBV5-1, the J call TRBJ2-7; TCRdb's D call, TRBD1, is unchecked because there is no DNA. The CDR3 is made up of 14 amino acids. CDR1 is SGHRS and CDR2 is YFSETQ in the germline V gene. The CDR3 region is CASRPGQDAYEQYF.

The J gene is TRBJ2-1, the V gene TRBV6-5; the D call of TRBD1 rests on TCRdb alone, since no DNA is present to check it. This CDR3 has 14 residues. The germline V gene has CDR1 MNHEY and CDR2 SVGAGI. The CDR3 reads CASSYSQGGNEQFF.

The CDR3 protein is CASSHGTTQSADTQYF. The rearrangement joins TRBV5-7 to TRBJ2-3; absent DNA, TCRdb's TRBD1 call cannot be checked. TRBV5-7 is sorted into the ORF group, with uncertain function. The CDR3 length is 16 residues.

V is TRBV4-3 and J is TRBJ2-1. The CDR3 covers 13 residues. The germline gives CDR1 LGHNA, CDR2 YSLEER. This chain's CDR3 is CASSHSQNNEQFF.

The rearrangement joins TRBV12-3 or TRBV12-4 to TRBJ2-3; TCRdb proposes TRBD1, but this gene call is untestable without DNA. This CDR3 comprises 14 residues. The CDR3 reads CAILDKDYTDTQYF.

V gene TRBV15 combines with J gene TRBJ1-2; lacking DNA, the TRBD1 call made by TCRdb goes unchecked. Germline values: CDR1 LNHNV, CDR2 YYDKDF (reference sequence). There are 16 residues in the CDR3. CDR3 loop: CATSRDRGQGLYGYTF.